This passage covers 6 T cell receptor beta chains from one sample sequenced in a study of OX40 agonist ivuxolimab in advanced cancers. Produced via immunoSEQ multiplex PCR; TCRdb's table is partial and in-frame only. The sample carries approximately 40,000 clones, 82% recorded once. The material sequenced was CD4+ or CD8+ T cells sorted from blood, taken in a trial of the OX40 agonist ivuxolimab. The receptors here all came from an adult with an advanced solid tumor such as melanoma, head and neck, liver or kidney cancer.

The chain recombines TRBV4-2 with TRBJ1-1; no reliable D call. This CDR3 region has 14 residues. The V end lost 2 bases, the J end lost 3 bases, and 10 bases lay between the germline ends. The germline V gene has CDR1 LGHNA and CDR2 YNFKEQ. CDR3 sequence (DNA): TGTGCCAGCAGCCAATTAACGCGAGACACTGAAGCTTTCTTT. Residues: CASSQLTRDTEAFF.

The gene calls are TRBV10-3 and TRBJ2-7; D is possibly TRBD1 or TRBD2 (5 bases each). Germline V CDR1 and CDR2: ENHRY, SYGVKD. Trimming removed 11 bases at V and 2 bases at J, with 16 bases between. This CDR3 region has 13 residues. The CDR3 reads CAARRDRTYEQYF. Written as DNA, the CDR3 is TGTGCCGCGCGCCGGGACCGAACCTACGAGCAGTACTTC.

This chain joins TRBV9 and TRBJ2-7; 9 bases match TRBD1. V dropped 4 bases and J dropped 5; count of bases not matched to a gene: 10. CDR1 and CDR2 (germline): SGDLS, YYNGEE. This CDR3 is built from 15 residues. CDR3 residues: CASSPSDRGYNEQYF. CDR3 in DNA: TGTGCCAGCAGCCCCTCGGACAGGGGTTACAACGAGCAGTACTTC.

The V and J genes are TRBV4-1 and TRBJ1-1, with D uncertain. V lost 0 bases to trimming and J lost 0 bases, with 5 bases between them. The CDR3 is 14 residues long. CDR1 and CDR2 from the germline V gene are MGHRA and YSYEKL. The CDR3 DNA reads TGCGCCAGCAGCCAAGATGGGTTGAACACTGAAGCTTTCTTT. Encoded protein: CASSQDGLNTEAFF.

The genes are TRBV4-1 and TRBJ1-5; 8 bases are shared with TRBD1. Per the germline V gene, CDR1 is MGHRA and CDR2 is YSYEKL. The CDR3 length is 15 residues. The V segment lost 1 base and the J segment 4 bases; nucleotides outside the gene matches: 3. In DNA, the CDR3 is TGCGCCAGCAGCCAAGGGGACAGGCGGAATCAGCCCCAGCATTTT. As protein: CASSQGDRRNQPQHF.

The CDR3: CASRRDRGYTDTQYF. CDR3 bases: TGTGCCAGCAGGAGGGACAGGGGATACACAGATACGCAGTATTTT. The chain is built from TRBV6-1 and TRBJ2-3, with 10 nucleotides matching TRBD1. The CDR3 length is 15 residues. Losses at the gene ends were 6 bases for V and 2 bases for J; bases not matched to a gene: 5. Per germline, CDR1 MNHNS and CDR2 SASEGT.